The text below deals with one T cell receptor beta chain. The entry originates in a study of blood T cell repertoires in COVID-19. The overall study: Samples taken during acute and convalescent COVID-19 were collected in the United States, Italy and Spain. Nucleic acid was either cDNA or gDNA, and it came from T cells, B-cell-depleted T cells, or PBMCs.

Profiled with immunoSEQ multiplex PCR; TCRdb holds only in-frame clones, not every one. The table records about 320,000 clones, 86% of them present only once. Germline V CDR1 and CDR2: LNHDA, SQIVND (reference sequence). The ends were cut back, 5 bases at V and 8 bases at J, with 13 bases in the middle. The CDR3 has 14 amino acids. The source material was PBMCs or T cells enriched from blood (not recorded which). The clonotype was recovered from a woman aged 18-35 years who had recovered from COVID-19. J is TRBJ1-6 and V is TRBV19; D gene unclear. In nucleotides, the CDR3 is TGTGCCAGTAGTTTCCGGGAGCGTCATTCACCCCTCCACTTT. Translating gives CASSFRERHSPLHF.